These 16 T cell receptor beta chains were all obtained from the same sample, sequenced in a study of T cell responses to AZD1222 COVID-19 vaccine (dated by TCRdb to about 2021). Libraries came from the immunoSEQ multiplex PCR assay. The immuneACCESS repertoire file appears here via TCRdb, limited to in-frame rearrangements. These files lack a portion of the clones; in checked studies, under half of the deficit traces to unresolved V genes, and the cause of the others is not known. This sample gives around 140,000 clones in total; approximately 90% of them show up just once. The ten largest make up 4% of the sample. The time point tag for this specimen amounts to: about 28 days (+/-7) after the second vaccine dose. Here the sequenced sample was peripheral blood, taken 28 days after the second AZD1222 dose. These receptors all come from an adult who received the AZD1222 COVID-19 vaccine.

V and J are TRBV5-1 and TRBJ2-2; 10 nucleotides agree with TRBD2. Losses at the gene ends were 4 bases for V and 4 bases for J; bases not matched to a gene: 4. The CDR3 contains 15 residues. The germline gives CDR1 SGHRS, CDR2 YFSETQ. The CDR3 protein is CASSPGLASTGELFF. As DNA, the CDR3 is TGCGCCAGCAGCCCGGGACTAGCGTCCACCGGGGAGCTGTTTTTT.

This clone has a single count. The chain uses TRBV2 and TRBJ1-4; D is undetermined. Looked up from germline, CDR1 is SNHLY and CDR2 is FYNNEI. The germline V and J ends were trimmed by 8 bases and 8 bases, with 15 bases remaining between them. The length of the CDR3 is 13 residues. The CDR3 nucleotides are TGTGCCAGCGATCCCTCCGGTGGCGAAAAACTGTTTTTT. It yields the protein CASDPSGGEKLFF.

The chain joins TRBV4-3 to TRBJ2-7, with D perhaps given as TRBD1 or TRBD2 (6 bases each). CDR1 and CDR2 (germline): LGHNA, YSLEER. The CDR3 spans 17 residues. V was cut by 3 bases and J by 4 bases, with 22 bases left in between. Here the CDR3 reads CASSQLTGTPGGYEQYF. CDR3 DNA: TGCGCCAGCAGCCAGCTAACAGGGACTCCGGGCGGTTACGAGCAGTACTTC.

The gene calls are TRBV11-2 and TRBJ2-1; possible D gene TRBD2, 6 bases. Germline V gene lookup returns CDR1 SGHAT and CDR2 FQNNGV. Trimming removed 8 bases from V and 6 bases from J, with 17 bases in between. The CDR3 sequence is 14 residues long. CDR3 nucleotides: TGTGCCAGCGCTTTAATGGGAGGTTTCAATGAGCAGTTCTTC. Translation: CASALMGGFNEQFF.

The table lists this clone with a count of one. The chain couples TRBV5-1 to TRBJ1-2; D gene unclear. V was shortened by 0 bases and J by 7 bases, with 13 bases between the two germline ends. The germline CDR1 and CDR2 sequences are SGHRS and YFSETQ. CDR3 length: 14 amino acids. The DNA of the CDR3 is TGCGCCAGCAGCTTGGCGACGGCTGGAGGTGGCTACACCTTC. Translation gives CASSLATAGGGYTF.

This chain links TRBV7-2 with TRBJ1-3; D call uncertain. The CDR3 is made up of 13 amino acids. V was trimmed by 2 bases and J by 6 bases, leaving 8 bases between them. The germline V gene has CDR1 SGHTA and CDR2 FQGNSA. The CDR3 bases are TGTGCCAGCAGCTTAAACTTTGCAAACACCATATATTTT. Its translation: CASSLNFANTIYF.

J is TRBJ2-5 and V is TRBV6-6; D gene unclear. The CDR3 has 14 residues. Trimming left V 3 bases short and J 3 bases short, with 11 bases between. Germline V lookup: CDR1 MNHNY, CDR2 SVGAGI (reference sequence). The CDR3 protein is CASSYIEVEETQYF. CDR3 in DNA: TGTGCCAGCAGTTATATCGAGGTAGAAGAGACCCAGTACTTC.

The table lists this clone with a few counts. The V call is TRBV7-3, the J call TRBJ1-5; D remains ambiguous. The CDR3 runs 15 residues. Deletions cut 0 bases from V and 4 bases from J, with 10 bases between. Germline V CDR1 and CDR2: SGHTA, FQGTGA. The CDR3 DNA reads TGTGCCAGCAGCTTAACGGGCCAGATAAATCAGCCCCAGCATTTT. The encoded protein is CASSLTGQINQPQHF.

The CDR3 DNA is TGTGCCAGCAGCTTCTCCGGTGCTAATCAGCCCCAGCATTTT. Its translation is CASSFSGANQPQHF. The V and J genes are TRBV11-2 and TRBJ1-5, with D uncertain. The CDR3 has 14 residues. V lost 3 bases and J 4 bases, leaving 10 bases between the germline ends. CDR1 and CDR2 from the germline V gene are SGHAT and FQNNGV.

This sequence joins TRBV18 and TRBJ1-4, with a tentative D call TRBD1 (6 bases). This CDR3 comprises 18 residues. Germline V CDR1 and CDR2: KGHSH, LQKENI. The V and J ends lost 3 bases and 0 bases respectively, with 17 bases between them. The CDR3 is CASSPQGSEAATNEKLFF. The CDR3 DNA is TGTGCCAGCTCACCCCAGGGGTCCGAGGCTGCAACTAATGAAAAACTGTTTTTT. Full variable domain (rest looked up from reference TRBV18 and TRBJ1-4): NAGVMQNPRHLVRRRGQEARLRCSPMKGHSHVYWYRQLPEEGLKFMVYLQKENIIDESGMPKERFSAEFPKEGPSILRIQQVVRGDSAAYFCASSPQGSEAATNEKLFFGSGTQLSVL.

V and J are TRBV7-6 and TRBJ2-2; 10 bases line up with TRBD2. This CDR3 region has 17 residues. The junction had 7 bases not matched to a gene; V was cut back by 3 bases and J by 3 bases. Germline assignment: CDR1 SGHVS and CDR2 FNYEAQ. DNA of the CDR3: TGTGCCAGCAGCTTCTCAACCGGGACTAGCGACACCGGGGAGCTGTTTTTT. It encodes CASSFSTGTSDTGELFF.

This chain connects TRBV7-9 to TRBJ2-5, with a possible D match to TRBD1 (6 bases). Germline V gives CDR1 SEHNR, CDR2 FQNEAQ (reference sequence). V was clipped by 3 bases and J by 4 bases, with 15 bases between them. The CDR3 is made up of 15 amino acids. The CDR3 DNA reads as TGTGCCAGCAGCTTTAGACGCCAAGGGGGAGAGACCCAGTACTTC. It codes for CASSFRRQGGETQYF.

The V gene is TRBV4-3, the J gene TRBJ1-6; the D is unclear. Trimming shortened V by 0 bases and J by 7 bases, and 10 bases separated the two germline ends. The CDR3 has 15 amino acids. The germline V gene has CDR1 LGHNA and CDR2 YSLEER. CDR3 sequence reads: CASSQDWAVNSPLHF. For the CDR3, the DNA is TGCGCCAGCAGCCAAGATTGGGCTGTCAATTCACCCCTCCACTTT.

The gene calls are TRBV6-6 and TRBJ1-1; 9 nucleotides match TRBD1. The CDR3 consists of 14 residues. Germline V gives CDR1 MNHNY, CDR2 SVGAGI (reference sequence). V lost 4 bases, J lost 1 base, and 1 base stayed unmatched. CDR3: CASSSTGGNTEAFF. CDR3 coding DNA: TGTGCCAGCAGTTCGACAGGGGGGAACACTGAAGCTTTCTTT.

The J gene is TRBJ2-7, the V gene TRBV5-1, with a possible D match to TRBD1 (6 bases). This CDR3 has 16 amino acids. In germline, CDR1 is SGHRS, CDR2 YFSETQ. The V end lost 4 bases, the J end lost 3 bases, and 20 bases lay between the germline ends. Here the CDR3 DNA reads TGCGCCAGCAGCCCCACCTGGACAGCGAAAGGCTACGAGCAGTACTTC. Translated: CASSPTWTAKGYEQYF. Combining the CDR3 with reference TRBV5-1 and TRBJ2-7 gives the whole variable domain KAGVTQTPRYLIKTRGQQVTLSCSPISGHRSVSWYQQTPGQGLQFLFEYFSETQRNKGNFPGRFSGRQFSNSRSEMNVSTLELGDSALYLCASSPTWTAKGYEQYFGPGTRLTVT.

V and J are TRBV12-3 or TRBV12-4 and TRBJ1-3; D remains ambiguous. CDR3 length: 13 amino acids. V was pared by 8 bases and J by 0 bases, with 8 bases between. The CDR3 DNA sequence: TGTGCCAGCGGCCCGAGCTCTGGAAACACCATATATTTT. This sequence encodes CASGPSSGNTIYF.